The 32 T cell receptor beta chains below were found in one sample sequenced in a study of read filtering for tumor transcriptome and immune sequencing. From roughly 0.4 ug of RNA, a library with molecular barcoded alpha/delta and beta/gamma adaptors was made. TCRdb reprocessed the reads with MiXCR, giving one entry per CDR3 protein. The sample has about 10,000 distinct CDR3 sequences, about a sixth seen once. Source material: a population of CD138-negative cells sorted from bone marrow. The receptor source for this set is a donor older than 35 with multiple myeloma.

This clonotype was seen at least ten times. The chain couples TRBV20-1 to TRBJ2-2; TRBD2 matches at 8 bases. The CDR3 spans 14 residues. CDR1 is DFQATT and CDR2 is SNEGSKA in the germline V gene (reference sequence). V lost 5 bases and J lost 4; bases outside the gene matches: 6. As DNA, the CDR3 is TGCAGTGCTCGTTCGGGAGGGGGCACCGGGGAGCTGTTTTTT. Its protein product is CSARSGGGTGELFF.

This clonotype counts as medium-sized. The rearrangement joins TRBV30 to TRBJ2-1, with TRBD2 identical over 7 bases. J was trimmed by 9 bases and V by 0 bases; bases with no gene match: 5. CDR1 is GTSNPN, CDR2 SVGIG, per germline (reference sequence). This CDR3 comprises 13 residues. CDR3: CAWSVSGGGEQFF. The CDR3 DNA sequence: TGTGCCTGGAGTGTAAGTGGGGGGGGTGAGCAGTTCTTC.

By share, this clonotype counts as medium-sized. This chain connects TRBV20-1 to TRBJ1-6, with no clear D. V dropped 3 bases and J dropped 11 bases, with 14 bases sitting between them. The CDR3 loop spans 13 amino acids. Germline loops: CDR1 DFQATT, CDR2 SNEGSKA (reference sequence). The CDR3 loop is CSAREQWYAPLHF. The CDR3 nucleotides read TGCAGTGCTAGGGAACAGTGGTATGCACCCCTCCACTTT.

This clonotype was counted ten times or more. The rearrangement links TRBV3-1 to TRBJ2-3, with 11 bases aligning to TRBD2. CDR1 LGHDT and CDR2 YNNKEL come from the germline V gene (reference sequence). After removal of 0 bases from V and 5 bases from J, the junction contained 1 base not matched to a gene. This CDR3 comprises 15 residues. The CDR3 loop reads CASSQDTSGRDTQYF. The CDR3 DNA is TGTGCCAGCAGCCAAGACACTAGCGGGAGAGATACGCAGTATTTT.

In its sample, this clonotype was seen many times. The CDR3 DNA reads as TGCGCCAGCAGTACCTTCGGGACCACTGACGAACTGTACTTC. It translates to CASSTFGTTDELYF. This chain joins TRBV5-1 and TRBJ2-4, with D possibly called TRBD1 or TRBD2 (5 bases each). This CDR3 region has 14 residues. Germline loops: CDR1 SGHRS, CDR2 YFSETQ. Trimming pared 5 bases from V and 15 bases from J, leaving 24 bases between.

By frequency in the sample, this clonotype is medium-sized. The CDR3 region has the DNA TGTGCCAGCAGTCGAATAGGCTCGTTCAATGAGCAGTTCTTC. It codes for CASSRIGSFNEQFF. The chain combines TRBV25-1 with TRBJ2-1; no definite D call. Trimming took 5 bases from V and 6 from J, leaving 14 bases between them. Per germline, CDR1 MGHDK and CDR2 SYGVNS. CDR3 size: 14 residues.

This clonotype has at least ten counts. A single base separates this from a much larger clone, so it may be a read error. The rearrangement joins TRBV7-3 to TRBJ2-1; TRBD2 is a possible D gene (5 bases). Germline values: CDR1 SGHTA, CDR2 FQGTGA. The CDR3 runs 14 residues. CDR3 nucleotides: TGTGCCAGCAGCTTTGGTGGGAGTGGCAATGAGCTGTTCTTC. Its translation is CASSFGGSGNELFF.

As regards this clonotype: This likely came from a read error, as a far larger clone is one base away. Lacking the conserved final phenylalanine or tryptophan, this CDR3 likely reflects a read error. The CDR3 protein is CASSLNLGGGGRYGGRETQYI. The CDR3 nucleotides are TGTGCCAGCAGCTTAAACCTCGGAGGAGGAGGACGTTACGGGGGGAGGGAGACCCAGTACATC. The chain has TRBV7-9 and TRBJ2-5; 7 bases are shared with TRBD2. Germline values: CDR1 SEHNR, CDR2 FQNEAQ (reference sequence). J lost 5 bases, V lost 2 bases, and 26 bases had no gene match. The CDR3 is 21 amino acids.

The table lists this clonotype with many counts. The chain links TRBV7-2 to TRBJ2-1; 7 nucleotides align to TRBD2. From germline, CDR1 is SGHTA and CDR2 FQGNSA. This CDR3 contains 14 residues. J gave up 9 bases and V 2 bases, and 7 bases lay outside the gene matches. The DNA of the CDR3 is TGTGCCAGCAGCTTATTGGAGCGGGGAGGTGAGCAGTTCTTC. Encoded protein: CASSLLERGGEQFF.

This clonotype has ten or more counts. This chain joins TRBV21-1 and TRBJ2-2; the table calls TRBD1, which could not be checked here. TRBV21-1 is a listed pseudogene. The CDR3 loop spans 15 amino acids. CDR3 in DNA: TGTGCCAGCAGCCTGACCGGGACAGGGGTCGGGGAGCTGTTTTTT. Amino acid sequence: CASSLTGTGVGELFF.

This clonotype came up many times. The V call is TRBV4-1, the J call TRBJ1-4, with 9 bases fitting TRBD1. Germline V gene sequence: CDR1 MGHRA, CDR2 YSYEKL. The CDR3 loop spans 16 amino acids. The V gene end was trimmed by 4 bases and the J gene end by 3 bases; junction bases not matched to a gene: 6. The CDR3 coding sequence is TGCGCCAGCAGCCGAGGACAGGGGCCTTCTAATGAAAAACTGTTTTTT. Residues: CASSRGQGPSNEKLFF.

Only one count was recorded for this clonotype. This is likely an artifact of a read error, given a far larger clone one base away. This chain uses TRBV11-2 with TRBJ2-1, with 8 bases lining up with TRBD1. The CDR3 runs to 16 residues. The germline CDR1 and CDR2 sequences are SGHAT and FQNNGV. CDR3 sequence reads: CVSSLGSGGSYNEQLF. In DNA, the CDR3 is TGTGTCAGCAGCTTAGGTTCAGGGGGCTCCTACAATGAGCAGCTCTTC.

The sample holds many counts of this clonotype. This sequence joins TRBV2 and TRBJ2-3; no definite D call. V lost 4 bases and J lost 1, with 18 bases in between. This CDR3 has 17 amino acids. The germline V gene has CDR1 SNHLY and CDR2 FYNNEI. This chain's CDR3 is CASSVDRYPLGTDTQYF. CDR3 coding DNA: TGTGCCAGCAGTGTAGACCGATACCCTCTGGGCACAGATACGCAGTATTTT.

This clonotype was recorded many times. CDR3 in amino acids: CSVGLAGNLAGELFF. CDR3 DNA: TGCAGCGTTGGACTAGCGGGAAATCTGGCCGGGGAGCTGTTTTTT. The chain is built from TRBV29-1 and TRBJ2-2; 11 bases line up with TRBD2. J gave up 6 bases and V 4 bases, and 7 bases lay outside the gene matches. The CDR3 has 15 amino acids. The germline CDR1 and CDR2 sequences are SQVTM and ANQGSEA.

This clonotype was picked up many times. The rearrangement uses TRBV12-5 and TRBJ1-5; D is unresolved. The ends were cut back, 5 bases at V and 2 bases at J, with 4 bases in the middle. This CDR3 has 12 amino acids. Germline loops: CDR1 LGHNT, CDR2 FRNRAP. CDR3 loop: CASGTGNQPQHF. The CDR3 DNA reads TGTGCTAGTGGTACCGGCAATCAGCCCCAGCATTTT.

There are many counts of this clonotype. Written as DNA, the CDR3 is TGCAGTGCTAGAGCGTCGCGCCTGCAGCTGGCCAATGAGCAGTTCTTC. Translating it yields CSARASRLQLANEQFF. V gene TRBV20-1 combines with J gene TRBJ2-1; D is uncertain. This CDR3 contains 16 residues. Germline lookup yields CDR1 DFQATT and CDR2 SNEGSKA (reference sequence). V was pared by 1 base and J by 6 bases, with 19 bases between.

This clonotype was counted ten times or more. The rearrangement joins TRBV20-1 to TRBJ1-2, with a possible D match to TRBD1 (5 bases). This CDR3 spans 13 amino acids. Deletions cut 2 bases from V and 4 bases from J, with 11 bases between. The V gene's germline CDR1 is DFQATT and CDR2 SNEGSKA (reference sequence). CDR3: CSARSGTAYGYTF. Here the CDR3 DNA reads TGCAGTGCTAGATCCGGGACTGCCTATGGCTACACCTTC.

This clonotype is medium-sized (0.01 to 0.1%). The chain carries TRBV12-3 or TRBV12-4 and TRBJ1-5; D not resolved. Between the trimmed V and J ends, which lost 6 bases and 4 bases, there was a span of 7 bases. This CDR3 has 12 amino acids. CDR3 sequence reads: CASRMGNQPQHF. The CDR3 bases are TGTGCCAGCAGAATGGGGAATCAGCCCCAGCATTTT.

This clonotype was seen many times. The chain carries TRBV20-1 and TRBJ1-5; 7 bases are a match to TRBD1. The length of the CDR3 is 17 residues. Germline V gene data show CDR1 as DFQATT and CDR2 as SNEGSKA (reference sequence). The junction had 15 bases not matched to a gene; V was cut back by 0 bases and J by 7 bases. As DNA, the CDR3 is TGCAGTGCTAGAGATTTTCTTTCAGGACAGGATGACCAGCCCCAGCATTTT. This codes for CSARDFLSGQDDQPQHF.

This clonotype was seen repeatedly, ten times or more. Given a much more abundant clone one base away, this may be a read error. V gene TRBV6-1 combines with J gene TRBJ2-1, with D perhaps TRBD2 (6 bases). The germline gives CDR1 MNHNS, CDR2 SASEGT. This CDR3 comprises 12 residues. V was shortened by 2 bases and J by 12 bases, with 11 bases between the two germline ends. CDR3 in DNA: TGTGCCAGCAGTGAATCGGGAGCTGGGCAGTTCTTC. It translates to CASSESGAGQFF.

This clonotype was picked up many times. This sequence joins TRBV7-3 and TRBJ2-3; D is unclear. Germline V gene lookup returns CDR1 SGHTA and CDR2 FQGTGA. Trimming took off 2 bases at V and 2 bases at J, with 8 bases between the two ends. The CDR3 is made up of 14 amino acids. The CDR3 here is CASSLGVATDTQYF. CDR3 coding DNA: TGTGCCAGCAGCTTAGGAGTAGCCACAGATACGCAGTATTTT. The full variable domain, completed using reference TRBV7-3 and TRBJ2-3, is GAGVSQTPSNKVTEKGKYVELRCDPISGHTALYWYRQSLGQGPEFLIYFQGTGAADDSGLPNDRFFAVRPEGSVSTLKIQRTERGDSAVYLCASSLGVATDTQYFGPGTRLTVL.

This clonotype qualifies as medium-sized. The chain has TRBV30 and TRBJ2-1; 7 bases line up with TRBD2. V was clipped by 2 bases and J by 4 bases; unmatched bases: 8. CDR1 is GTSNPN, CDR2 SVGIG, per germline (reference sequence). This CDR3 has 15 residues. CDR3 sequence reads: CAWSILAGMYNEQFF. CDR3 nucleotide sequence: TGTGCCTGGAGTATTTTAGCGGGCATGTACAATGAGCAGTTCTTC.

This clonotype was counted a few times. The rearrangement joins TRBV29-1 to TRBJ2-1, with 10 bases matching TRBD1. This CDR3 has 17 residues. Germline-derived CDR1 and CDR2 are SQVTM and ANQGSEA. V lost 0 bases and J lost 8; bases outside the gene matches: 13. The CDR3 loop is CSVEDRLSGTGVDEQFF. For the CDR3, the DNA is TGCAGCGTTGAAGATCGTCTTTCGGGGACAGGGGTCGATGAGCAGTTCTTC.

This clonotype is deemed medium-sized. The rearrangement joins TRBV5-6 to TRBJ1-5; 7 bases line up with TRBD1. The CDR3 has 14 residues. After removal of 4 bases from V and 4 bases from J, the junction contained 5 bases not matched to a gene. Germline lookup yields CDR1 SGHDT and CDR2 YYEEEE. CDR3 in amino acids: CASSTGTANQPQHF. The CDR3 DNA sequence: TGTGCCAGCAGCACAGGGACAGCAAATCAGCCCCAGCATTTT.

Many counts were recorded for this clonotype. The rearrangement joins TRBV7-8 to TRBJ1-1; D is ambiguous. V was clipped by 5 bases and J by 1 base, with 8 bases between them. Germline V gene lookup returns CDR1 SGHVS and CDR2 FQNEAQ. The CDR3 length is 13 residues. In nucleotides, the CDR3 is TGTGCCAGCAGCGAAGGGTCGAACACTGAAGCTTTCTTT. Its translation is CASSEGSNTEAFF.

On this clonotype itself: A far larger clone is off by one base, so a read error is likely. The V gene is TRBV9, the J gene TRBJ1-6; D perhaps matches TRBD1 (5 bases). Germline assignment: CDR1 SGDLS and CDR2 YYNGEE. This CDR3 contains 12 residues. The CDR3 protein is CASSPEGVEASF. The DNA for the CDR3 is TGTGCCAGCAGCCCCGAAGGGGTGGAAGCTTCCTTT. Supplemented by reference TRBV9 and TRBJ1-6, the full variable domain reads DSGVTQTPKHLITATGQRVTLRCSPRSGDLSVYWYQQSLDQGLQFLIQYYNGEERAKGNILERFSAQQFPDLHSELNLSSLELGDSALYFCASSPEGVEASFGNGTRLTVT.

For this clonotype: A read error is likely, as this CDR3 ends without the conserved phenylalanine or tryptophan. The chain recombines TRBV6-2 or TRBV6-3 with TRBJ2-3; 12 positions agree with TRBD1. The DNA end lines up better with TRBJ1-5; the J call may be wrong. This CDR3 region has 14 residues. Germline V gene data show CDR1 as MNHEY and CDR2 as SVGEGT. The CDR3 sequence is CASRGQGARDTQHL. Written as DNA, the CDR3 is TGTGCCAGCAGGGGACAGGGGGCACGAGATACGCAGCATCTT.

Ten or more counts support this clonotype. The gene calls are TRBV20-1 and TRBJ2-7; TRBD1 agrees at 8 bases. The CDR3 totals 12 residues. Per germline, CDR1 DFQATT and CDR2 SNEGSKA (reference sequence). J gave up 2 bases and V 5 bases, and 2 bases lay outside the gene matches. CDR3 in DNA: TGCAGTGCTGTACAGGGGGCCTACGAGCAGTACTTC. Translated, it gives CSAVQGAYEQYF.

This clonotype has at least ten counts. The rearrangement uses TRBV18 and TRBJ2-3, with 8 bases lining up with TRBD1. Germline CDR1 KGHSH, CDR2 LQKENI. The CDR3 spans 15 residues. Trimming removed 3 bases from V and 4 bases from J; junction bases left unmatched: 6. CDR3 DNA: TGTGCCAGCTCACCCGCCCCGGACAGGGCAGATACGCAGTATTTT. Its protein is CASSPAPDRADTQYF.

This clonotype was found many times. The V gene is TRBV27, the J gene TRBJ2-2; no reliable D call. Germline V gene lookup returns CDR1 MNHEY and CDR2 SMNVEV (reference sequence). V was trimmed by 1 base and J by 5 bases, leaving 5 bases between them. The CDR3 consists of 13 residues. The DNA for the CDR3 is TGTGCCAGCAGTTTATTGTTTACCGGGGAGCTGTTTTTT. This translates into CASSLLFTGELFF.

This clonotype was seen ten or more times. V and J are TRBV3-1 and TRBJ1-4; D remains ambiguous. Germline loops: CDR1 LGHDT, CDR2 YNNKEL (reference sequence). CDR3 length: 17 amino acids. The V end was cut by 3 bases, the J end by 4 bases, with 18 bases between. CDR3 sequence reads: CASSHGSGGRYNEKLFF. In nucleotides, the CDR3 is TGTGCCAGCAGCCACGGATCCGGTGGACGGTATAATGAAAAACTGTTTTTT.

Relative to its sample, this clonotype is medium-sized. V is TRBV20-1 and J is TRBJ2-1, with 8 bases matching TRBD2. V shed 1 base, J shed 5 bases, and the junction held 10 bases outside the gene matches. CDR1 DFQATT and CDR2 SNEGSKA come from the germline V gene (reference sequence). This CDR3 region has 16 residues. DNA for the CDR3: TGCAGTGCTAGAGGGTGGGAAGCGGGAGTAAACAATGAGCAGTTCTTC. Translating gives CSARGWEAGVNNEQFF.